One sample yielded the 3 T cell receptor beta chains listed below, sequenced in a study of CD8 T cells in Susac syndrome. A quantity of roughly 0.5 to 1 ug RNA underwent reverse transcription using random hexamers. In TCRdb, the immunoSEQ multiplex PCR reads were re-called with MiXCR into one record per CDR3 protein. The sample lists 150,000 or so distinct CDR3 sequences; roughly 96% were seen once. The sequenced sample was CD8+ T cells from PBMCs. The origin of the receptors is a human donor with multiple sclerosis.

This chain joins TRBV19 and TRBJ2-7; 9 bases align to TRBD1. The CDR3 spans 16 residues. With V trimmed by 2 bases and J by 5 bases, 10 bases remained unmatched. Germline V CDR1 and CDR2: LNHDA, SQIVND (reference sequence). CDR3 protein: CASSIRVSRDRDEQYV. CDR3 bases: TGTGCCAGTAGTATAAGGGTAAGCCGGGACAGGGACGAGCAGTACGTC.

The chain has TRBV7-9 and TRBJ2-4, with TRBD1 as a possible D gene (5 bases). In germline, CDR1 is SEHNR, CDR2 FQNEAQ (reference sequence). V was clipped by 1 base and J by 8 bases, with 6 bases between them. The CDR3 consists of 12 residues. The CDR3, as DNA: TGTGCCAGCAGCTTAGGCAGGGACATTCAGTACTTC. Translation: CASSLGRDIQYF.

The DNA of the CDR3 is TGTGCCAGCAGCCTCCCAGGACTGGGGAATGAGCAGTTCTTC. Translated, it gives CASSLPGLGNEQFF. The chain employs TRBV7-9 and TRBJ2-1; a possible D gene is TRBD2 (5 bases). In germline, CDR1 is SEHNR, CDR2 FQNEAQ (reference sequence). The CDR3 is made up of 14 amino acids. Trimming left V 5 bases short and J 7 bases short, with 15 bases between. Variable domain in full (rest from reference TRBV7-9 and TRBJ2-1): DTGVSQNPRHKITKRGQNVTFRCDPISEHNRLYWYRQTLGQGPEFLTYFQNEAQLEKSRLLSDRFSAERPKGSFSTLEIQRTEQGDSAMYLCASSLPGLGNEQFFGPGTRLTVL.